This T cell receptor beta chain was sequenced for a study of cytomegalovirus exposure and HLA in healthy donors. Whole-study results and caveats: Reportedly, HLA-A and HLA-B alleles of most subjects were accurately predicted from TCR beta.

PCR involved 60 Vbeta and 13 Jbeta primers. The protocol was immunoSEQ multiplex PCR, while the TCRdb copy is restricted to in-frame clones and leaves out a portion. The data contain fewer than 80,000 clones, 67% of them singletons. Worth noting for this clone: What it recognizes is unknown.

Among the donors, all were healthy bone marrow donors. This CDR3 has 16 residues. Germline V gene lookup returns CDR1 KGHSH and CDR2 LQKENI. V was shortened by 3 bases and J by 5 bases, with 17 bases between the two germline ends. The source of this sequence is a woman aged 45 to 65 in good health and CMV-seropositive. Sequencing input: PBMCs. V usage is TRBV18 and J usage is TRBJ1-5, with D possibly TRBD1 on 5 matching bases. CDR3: CASSPPSGGGHQPQHF. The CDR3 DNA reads TGTGCCAGCTCACCCCCCTCGGGGGGAGGACATCAGCCCCAGCATTTT.